The 8 T cell receptor beta chains reported below all come from one sample, sequenced in a study of blood T cell repertoires in COVID-19. Only in-frame clones appear in the TCRdb table, and some are missing; sequencing was by immunoSEQ multiplex PCR. The sample contains about 370,000 clones, 89% of which appear only once. The sample comprised peripheral blood. The receptors were sampled from a woman aged 30 to 39 with COVID-19, enrolled during active disease.

The chain carries TRBV11-3 and TRBJ2-3; D is perhaps TRBD1 (5 bases). CDR3 length: 17 residues. CDR1 is SGHNT, CDR2 YENEEA, per germline. The V and J ends lost 4 bases and 3 bases respectively, with 20 bases between them. CDR3 loop: CASSSPRAGKLTDTQYF. The CDR3 bases are TGTGCCAGCAGCTCTCCCCGGGCAGGGAAGTTAACAGATACGCAGTATTTT.

The chain employs TRBV9 and TRBJ2-3, with 8 bases matching TRBD2. The CDR3 has 15 residues. Germline loops: CDR1 SGDLS, CDR2 YYNGEE. Trimming removed 5 bases from V and 2 bases from J; junction bases left unmatched: 7. The CDR3 DNA reads as TGTGCCAGCAGTCAAGCGGGAGAGGTCACAGATACGCAGTATTTT. Protein: CASSQAGEVTDTQYF. Full variable domain (remainder filled in from reference TRBV9 and TRBJ2-3): DSGVTQTPKHLITATGQRVTLRCSPRSGDLSVYWYQQSLDQGLQFLIQYYNGEERAKGNILERFSAQQFPDLHSELNLSSLELGDSALYFCASSQAGEVTDTQYFGPGTRLTVL.

The gene calls are TRBV6-2 or TRBV6-3 and TRBJ2-7; no clear D. V was clipped by 2 bases and J by 7 bases, with 15 bases between them. The CDR3 is made up of 14 amino acids. Per germline, CDR1 MNHEY and CDR2 SVGEGT. The CDR3 DNA follows: TGTGCCAGCAGTTACGGCGAACCTTTGCGGGAGCAGTACTTC. Its protein product is CASSYGEPLREQYF.

V is TRBV21-1 and J is TRBJ2-3; the table names TRBD2, a call not compared with the DNA. TRBV21-1 is reported as a pseudogene. The CDR3 is 16 residues long. CDR3 amino acids: CASSKRYSADTDTQYF. In nucleotides, the CDR3 is TGTGCCAGCAGCAAACGGTATAGCGCGGACACAGATACGCAGTATTTT.

This clone was counted a single time. The chain is built from TRBV6-6 and TRBJ2-3, with D possibly matching TRBD1 (6 bases). The CDR3 extends over 14 amino acids. V shed 5 bases and J shed 3 bases, with 12 bases lying between them. Germline V gene sequence: CDR1 MNHNY, CDR2 SVGAGI (reference sequence). For the CDR3, the DNA is TGTGCCAGCAGTCCCTGGCAGGGGACAGATACGCAGTATTTT. Encoded protein: CASSPWQGTDTQYF.

This rearrangement joins TRBV7-9 to TRBJ2-7, with 12 bases matching TRBD1. Germline V gives CDR1 SEHNR, CDR2 FQNEAQ (reference sequence). The CDR3 has 14 residues. The J segment lost 6 bases and the V segment lost 4 bases, leaving 4 bases of the junction unmatched. Here the CDR3 reads CASSSGQGASEQYF. The CDR3 DNA sequence: TGTGCCAGCAGCTCGGGACAGGGGGCTAGCGAGCAGTACTTC. The variable domain in full, with the rest retrieved from reference TRBV7-9 and TRBJ2-7, is DTGVSQNPRHKITKRGQNVTFRCDPISEHNRLYWYRQTLGQGPEFLTYFQNEAQLEKSRLLSDRFSAERPKGSFSTLEIQRTEQGDSAMYLCASSSGQGASEQYFGPGTRLTVT.

V and J are TRBV7-2 and TRBJ1-5; TRBD1 might be the D (6 bases). The CDR3 is made up of 15 amino acids. CDR1 is SGHTA and CDR2 is FQGNSA in the germline V gene. Trimming took 5 bases from V and 7 from J, leaving 18 bases between them. In DNA form, the CDR3 reads TGTGCCAGCAGCCCCCGTGTGGGGGCTGGACAGCCCCAGCATTTT. It translates to CASSPRVGAGQPQHF. Using reference TRBV7-2 and TRBJ1-5 for the parts outside the CDR3, the full variable domain is GAGVSQSPSNKVTEKGKDVELRCDPISGHTALYWYRQSLGQGLEFLIYFQGNSAPDKSGLPSDRFSAERTGGSVSTLTIQRTQQEDSAVYLCASSPRVGAGQPQHFGDGTRLSIL.

The count of this clone is one. V gene TRBV19 combines with J gene TRBJ1-6, with D perhaps TRBD1 (5 bases). CDR1 is LNHDA, CDR2 SQIVND, per germline (reference sequence). The V and J ends lost 6 bases and 8 bases respectively, with 14 bases between them. CDR3 length: 14 residues. CDR3 coding DNA: TGTGCCAGTAGATCGGGGGAGGAGGATTCACCCCTCCACTTT. As protein: CASRSGEEDSPLHF.